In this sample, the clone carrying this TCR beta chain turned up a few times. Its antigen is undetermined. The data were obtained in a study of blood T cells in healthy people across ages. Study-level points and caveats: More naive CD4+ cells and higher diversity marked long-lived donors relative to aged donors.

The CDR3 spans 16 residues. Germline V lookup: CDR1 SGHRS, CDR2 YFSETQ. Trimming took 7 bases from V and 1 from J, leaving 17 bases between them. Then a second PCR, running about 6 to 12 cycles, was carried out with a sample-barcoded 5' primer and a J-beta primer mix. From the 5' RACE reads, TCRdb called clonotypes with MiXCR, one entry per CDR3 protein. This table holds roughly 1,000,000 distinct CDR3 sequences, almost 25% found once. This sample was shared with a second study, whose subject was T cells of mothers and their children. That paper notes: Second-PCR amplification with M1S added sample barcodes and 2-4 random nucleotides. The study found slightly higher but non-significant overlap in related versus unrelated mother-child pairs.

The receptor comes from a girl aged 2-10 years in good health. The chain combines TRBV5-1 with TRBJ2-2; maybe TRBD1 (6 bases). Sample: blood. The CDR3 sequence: CASSVGTKLNTGELFF. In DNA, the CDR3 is TGCGCCAGCTCGGTCGGGACAAAACTGAACACCGGGGAGCTGTTTTTT.